A single sample is the source of the 27 T cell receptor beta chains below, sequenced in a study of blood T cell repertoires in COVID-19. The assay was immunoSEQ multiplex PCR, and TCRdb's table has in-frame clones only and misses some. The sample carries more than 150,000 clones, about 86% recorded once. Material for sequencing was peripheral blood. The receptors come from a man aged 50 to 59 with active or convalescent COVID-19.

The chain links TRBV15 to TRBJ1-6; no definite D call. Trimming removed 4 bases at V and 10 bases at J, with 20 bases between. The germline gives CDR1 LNHNV, CDR2 YYDKDF (reference sequence). This CDR3 comprises 16 residues. CDR3 residues: CATSISRIGERSPLHF. The CDR3 bases are TGTGCCACCAGCATATCTCGGATTGGGGAGAGGTCACCCCTCCACTTT. Based on the CDR3 plus reference TRBV15 and TRBJ1-6, the full variable domain is DAMVIQNPRYQVTQFGKPVTLSCSQTLNHNVMYWYQQKSSQAPKLLFHYYDKDFNNEADTPDNFQSRRPNTSFCFLDIRSPGLGDTAMYLCATSISRIGERSPLHFGNGTRLTVT.

V and J are TRBV7-9 and TRBJ1-2, with TRBD1 matching 7 bases. V gave up 5 bases and J gave up 8 bases; unmatched junction bases: 5. Germline assignment: CDR1 SEHNR and CDR2 FQNEAQ (reference sequence). The CDR3 covers 12 residues. CDR3 residues: CASSLRTGGYTF. DNA for the CDR3: TGTGCCAGCAGCCTTAGGACAGGAGGCTACACCTTC.

J is TRBJ2-7 and V is TRBV6-2 or TRBV6-3; D unclear. Germline CDR1 MNHEY, CDR2 SVGEGT. The CDR3 extends over 14 amino acids. V lost 6 bases to trimming and J lost 2 bases, with 14 bases between them. The CDR3 spells CASSDPIGAYEQYF. In DNA form, the CDR3 reads TGTGCCAGCAGCGACCCCATCGGAGCCTACGAGCAGTACTTC.

The sample holds one count of this clone. This chain connects TRBV19 to TRBJ2-7, with D perhaps TRBD1 (5 bases). V lost 1 base to trimming and J lost 6 bases, with 7 bases between them. The CDR3 is 12 amino acids. Looked up from germline, CDR1 is LNHDA and CDR2 is SQIVND (reference sequence). CDR3 protein: CASSIARGEQYF. The DNA of the CDR3 is TGTGCCAGTAGTATAGCAAGGGGCGAGCAGTACTTC.

The chain has TRBV3-1 (or the pseudogene TRBV3-2) and TRBJ1-6; possible D gene TRBD1, 6 bases. CDR3 length equals 15 residues. Trimming cost V 4 bases and J 7 bases, with 14 bases left between them. Per germline, CDR1 LGHDT and CDR2 YNNKEL (reference sequence). The CDR3 region has the DNA TGTGCCAGCAGCCCCATGGACAGAACCAATTCACCCCTCCACTTT. It yields the protein CASSPMDRTNSPLHF.

The chain recombines TRBV5-4 with TRBJ2-3; TRBD2 might be the D (5 bases). Trimming removed 3 bases at V and 4 bases at J, with 12 bases between. Germline CDR1 reads SGHNT; CDR2 reads YYREEE (reference sequence). This CDR3 is built from 14 residues. In nucleotides, the CDR3 is TGTGCCAGCAGCTCTAATTCGGAGGCAGATACGCAGTATTTT. It is translated as CASSSNSEADTQYF. Full variable domain (outside the CDR3, taken from reference TRBV5-4 and TRBJ2-3): ETGVTQSPTHLIKTRGQQVTLRCSSQSGHNTVSWYQQALGQGPQFIFQYYREEENGRGNFPPRFSGLQFPNYSSELNVNALELDDSALYLCASSSNSEADTQYFGPGTRLTVL.

This chain connects TRBV13 to TRBJ2-5; D not certain. CDR1 and CDR2 from the germline V gene are PRHDT and FYEKMQ (reference sequence). The CDR3 consists of 11 residues. Trimming stripped 5 bases from V and 2 bases from J, with 3 bases between. CDR3 loop: CASSQQETQYF. As DNA, the CDR3 is TGTGCCAGCAGCCAACAAGAGACCCAGTACTTC.

V usage is TRBV7-8 and J usage is TRBJ1-1; 7 bases fit TRBD1. The length of the CDR3 is 15 residues. With 5 bases clipped from V and 5 bases from J, the junction kept 11 bases outside the gene matches. Germline-derived CDR1 and CDR2 are SGHVS and FQNEAQ. CDR3 in DNA: TGTGCCAGCAGCCCTTTAGGGGGCTTGGGGACTGAAGCTTTCTTT. Translation: CASSPLGGLGTEAFF. The whole variable domain, filled in from reference TRBV7-8 and TRBJ1-1, reads GAGVSQSPRYKVAKRGQDVALRCDPISGHVSLFWYQQALGQGPEFLTYFQNEAQLDKSGLPSDRFFAERPEGSVSTLKIQRTQQEDSAVYLCASSPLGGLGTEAFFGQGTRLTVV.

This sequence joins TRBV2 and TRBJ1-3; TRBD1 is a possible D gene (6 bases). The V end lost 6 bases, the J end lost 0 bases, and 12 bases lay between the germline ends. The germline gives CDR1 SNHLY, CDR2 FYNNEI. This CDR3 region has 15 residues. Here the CDR3 reads CASRPGVFSGNTIYF. In DNA form, the CDR3 reads TGTGCCAGCAGGCCAGGGGTTTTCTCTGGAAACACCATATATTTT.

J is TRBJ2-5 and V is TRBV29-1; a possible D gene is TRBD2 (5 bases). The CDR3 length is 10 residues. Germline V gives CDR1 SQVTM, CDR2 ANQGSEA. Trimming removed 7 bases from V and 2 bases from J, with 5 bases in between. Here the CDR3 reads CSGEQETQYF. The DNA of the CDR3 is TGCAGCGGGGAGCAAGAGACCCAGTACTTC.

The gene calls are TRBV5-1 and TRBJ2-7, with TRBD2 matching over 13 bases. Losses at the gene ends were 4 bases for V and 5 bases for J; bases not matched to a gene: 6. CDR1 is SGHRS, CDR2 YFSETQ, per germline. The CDR3 sequence is 15 residues long. This CDR3 is CASSIGLAGDDEQYF. The CDR3 DNA reads as TGCGCCAGCAGCATAGGACTAGCGGGAGATGACGAGCAGTACTTC.

The J gene is TRBJ2-7, the V gene TRBV11-3, with TRBD1 identical over 7 bases. CDR3 length: 15 amino acids. V was clipped by 1 base and J by 4 bases; unmatched bases: 7. Germline-derived CDR1 and CDR2 are SGHNT and YENEEA. CDR3 region: CASSLVVGQTYEQYF. CDR3 sequence (DNA): TGTGCCAGCAGCTTAGTGGTGGGACAGACTTACGAGCAGTACTTC.

This clone was seen just once. The CDR3: CASSLTFVGVGNEQFF. CDR3 coding DNA: TGTGCCAGCAGCTTAACGTTCGTGGGAGTAGGGAATGAGCAGTTCTTC. The J gene is TRBJ2-1, the V gene TRBV7-3, with D possibly matching TRBD2 (5 bases). Trimming shortened V by 0 bases and J by 7 bases, and 16 bases separated the two germline ends. The CDR3 is made up of 16 amino acids. Germline CDR1 is SGHTA and CDR2 is FQGTGA.

This rearrangement joins TRBV23-1 to TRBJ2-3; 11 positions agree with TRBD2. TRBV23-1 carries the ORF label, with uncertain function. With 4 bases clipped from V and 2 bases from J, the junction kept 17 bases outside the gene matches. The CDR3 is 20 residues long. The DNA of the CDR3 is TGCGCCAGCAGTCCTCCAATCCTTAAGACTAGCGGGAAAACCACAGATACGCAGTATTTT. This sequence encodes CASSPPILKTSGKTTDTQYF.

The V gene is TRBV25-1, the J gene TRBJ2-2, with a tentative D call TRBD1 (5 bases). Trimming left V 3 bases short and J 3 bases short, with 5 bases between. The CDR3 sequence is 13 residues long. Per the germline V gene, CDR1 is MGHDK and CDR2 is SYGVNS. CDR3 sequence: CASSDRDTGELFF. The CDR3 nucleotides are TGTGCCAGCAGTGACAGGGACACCGGGGAGCTGTTTTTT. The whole variable domain, remainder taken from reference TRBV25-1 and TRBJ2-2, is EADIYQTPRYLVIGTGKKITLECSQTMGHDKMYWYQQDPGMELHLIHYSYGVNSTEKGDLSSESTVSRIRTEHFPLTLESARPSHTSQYLCASSDRDTGELFFGEGSRLTVL.

The chain joins TRBV19 to TRBJ1-6; 8 nucleotides match TRBD1. With 8 bases clipped from V and 7 bases from J, the junction kept 10 bases outside the gene matches. CDR1 LNHDA and CDR2 SQIVND come from the germline V gene (reference sequence). The CDR3 spans 15 residues. CDR3 residues: CASRPRTGWNSPLHF. In nucleotides, the CDR3 is TGTGCCAGTCGCCCCCGGACAGGGTGGAATTCACCCCTCCACTTT.

This clone was observed a few times. This chain's CDR3 is CASSYSARSYNEQFF. DNA of the CDR3: TGTGCCAGCAGTTATTCCGCTAGGTCCTACAATGAGCAGTTCTTC. The genes are TRBV6-9 and TRBJ2-1; D ambiguous. CDR1 and CDR2 from the germline V gene are MNHGY and SVAAGI. The ends were cut back, 0 bases at V and 1 base at J, with 7 bases in the middle. The CDR3 contains 15 residues.

The chain combines TRBV6-6 with TRBJ1-1; D unresolved. Germline lookup yields CDR1 MNHNY and CDR2 SVGAGI (reference sequence). The CDR3 runs to 11 residues. V lost 8 bases and J 5 bases, leaving 9 bases between the germline ends. Here the CDR3 DNA reads TGTGCCAGCCGGCGGGGAACTGAAGCTTTCTTT. It yields the protein CASRRGTEAFF.

The chain has TRBV6-2 or TRBV6-3 and TRBJ2-7; TRBD1 agrees at 7 bases. This CDR3 comprises 13 residues. Trimming removed 2 bases from V and 4 bases from J; junction bases left unmatched: 2. CDR1 and CDR2 from the germline V gene are MNHEY and SVGEGT. DNA of the CDR3: TGTGCCAGCAGTTACGGGACAGTATACGAGCAGTACTTC. This encodes CASSYGTVYEQYF.

In this sample, this clone turned up a few times. This chain connects TRBV30 to TRBJ1-2; maybe TRBD1 (5 bases). The V end was cut by 4 bases, the J end by 3 bases, with 21 bases between. CDR1 is GTSNPN and CDR2 is SVGIG in the germline V gene (reference sequence). This CDR3 is built from 16 residues. CDR3: CAWTPRGGTGDYGYTF. DNA of the CDR3: TGTGCCTGGACCCCACGAGGAGGGACGGGGGACTATGGCTACACCTTC.

The V and J genes are TRBV2 and TRBJ1-5; the match to TRBD1 covers 12 bases. The germline V gene encodes CDR1 SNHLY and CDR2 FYNNEI. CDR3 size: 15 residues. V dropped 6 bases and J dropped 5; count of bases not matched to a gene: 5. CDR3 sequence reads: CASRGDRGRHQPQHF. The CDR3 DNA reads as TGTGCCAGCAGGGGGGACAGGGGGCGACATCAGCCCCAGCATTTT. Full variable domain (remainder filled in from reference TRBV2 and TRBJ1-5): EPEVTQTPSHQVTQMGQEVILRCVPISNHLYFYWYRQILGQKVEFLVSFYNNEISEKSEIFDDQFSVERPDGSNFTLKIRSTKLEDSAMYFCASRGDRGRHQPQHFGDGTRLSIL.

The chain joins TRBV5-1 to TRBJ2-2, with 8 nucleotides matching TRBD2. In germline, CDR1 is SGHRS, CDR2 YFSETQ. The CDR3 consists of 15 residues. J gave up 2 bases and V 4 bases, and 4 bases lay outside the gene matches. The CDR3, as DNA: TGCGCCAGCAGCCTTAGCGGGACCAACACCGGGGAGCTGTTTTTT. Its translation is CASSLSGTNTGELFF.

The rearrangement joins TRBV20-1 to TRBJ2-1; possible D gene TRBD1, 6 bases. Trimming took 3 bases from V and 8 from J, leaving 20 bases between them. CDR1 and CDR2 from the germline V gene are DFQATT and SNEGSKA (reference sequence). The CDR3 has 15 amino acids. The CDR3: CSASPGTPRVYEQFF. The CDR3 DNA reads as TGCAGTGCTAGTCCCGGGACACCCAGGGTCTATGAGCAGTTCTTC.

CDR3 nucleotide sequence: TGCGCCAGCAGCGGAGGACAGGGGGTCTACAATGAGCAGTTCTTC. Residues: CASSGGQGVYNEQFF. The chain links TRBV5-1 to TRBJ2-1, with 10 bases fitting TRBD1. The germline CDR1 and CDR2 sequences are SGHRS and YFSETQ. J gave up 3 bases and V 4 bases, and 4 bases lay outside the gene matches. The CDR3 runs to 15 residues.

This clone came up once. The J gene is TRBJ2-5, the V gene TRBV6-2 or TRBV6-3; 10 bases agree with TRBD2. Per germline, CDR1 MNHEY and CDR2 SVGEGT. The CDR3 runs to 14 residues. With V trimmed by 4 bases and J by 7 bases, 6 bases remained unmatched. The CDR3 loop is CASSLTSGKVTQYF. The DNA for the CDR3 is TGTGCCAGCAGTTTAACTAGCGGGAAGGTGACCCAGTACTTC.

This clone was recorded only once. J is TRBJ2-2 and V is TRBV11-2; 9 nucleotides match TRBD2. J was trimmed by 4 bases and V by 2 bases; bases with no gene match: 11. CDR1 and CDR2 from the germline V gene are SGHAT and FQNNGV. The CDR3 extends over 18 amino acids. The CDR3 coding sequence is TGTGCCAGCAGCTTAAGGCGCGGGGGGGCCTCGGGCACCGGGGAGCTGTTTTTT. Protein product: CASSLRRGGASGTGELFF.

The sample holds one count of this clone. The chain employs TRBV11-2 and TRBJ1-5; 7 nucleotides match TRBD1. Germline loops: CDR1 SGHAT, CDR2 FQNNGV. V gave up 1 base and J gave up 7 bases; unmatched junction bases: 10. The CDR3 covers 16 residues. In DNA form, the CDR3 reads TGTGCCAGCAGCTTAGGGGCAGGGGGTTTGGGCCAGCCCCAGCATTTT. Its protein product is CASSLGAGGLGQPQHF.